This TCR beta chain was observed in a study of T cells in Graves' hyperthyroidism and ophthalmopathy. RNA transcripts yielded amplified TCR beta CDR3 regions. When the TCR CDR3 underwent first-round RT-PCR, the HTBI primer set was used. TCRdb reprocessed the multiplex PCR reads with MiXCR, giving one entry per CDR3 protein. This table has nearly 750,000 distinct CDR3 sequences, 35% appearing once. V lost 5 bases to trimming and J lost 6 bases; unmatched junction nucleotides: 10. This CDR3 spans 15 amino acids. The germline CDR1 and CDR2 sequences are MNHNY and SVGAGI (reference sequence). The sample was blood. This clonotype originated in a woman in her thirties or forties with Graves' hyperthyroidism. This chain uses TRBV6-6 with TRBJ1-2; TRBD1 matches 9 bases. CDR3 DNA: TGTGCCAGCAGTGCCCCCCGGGACAGGGCTAATGGCTACACCTTC. It yields the protein CASSAPRDRANGYTF.